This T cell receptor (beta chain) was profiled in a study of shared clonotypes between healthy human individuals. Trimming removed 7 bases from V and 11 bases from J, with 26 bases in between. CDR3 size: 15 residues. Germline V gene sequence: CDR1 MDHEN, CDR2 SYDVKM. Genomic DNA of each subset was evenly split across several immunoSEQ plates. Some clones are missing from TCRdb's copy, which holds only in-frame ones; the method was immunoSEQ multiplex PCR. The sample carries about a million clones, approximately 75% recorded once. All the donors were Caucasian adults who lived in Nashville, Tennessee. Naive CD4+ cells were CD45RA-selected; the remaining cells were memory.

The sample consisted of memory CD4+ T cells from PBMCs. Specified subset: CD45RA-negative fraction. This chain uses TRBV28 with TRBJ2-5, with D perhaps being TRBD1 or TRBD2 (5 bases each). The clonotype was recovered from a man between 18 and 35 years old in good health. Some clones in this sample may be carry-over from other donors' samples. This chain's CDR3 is CASTLISGAGAEQYF. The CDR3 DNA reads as TGTGCCAGCACCCTAATATCCGGGGCTGGAGCAGAGCAGTACTTC.